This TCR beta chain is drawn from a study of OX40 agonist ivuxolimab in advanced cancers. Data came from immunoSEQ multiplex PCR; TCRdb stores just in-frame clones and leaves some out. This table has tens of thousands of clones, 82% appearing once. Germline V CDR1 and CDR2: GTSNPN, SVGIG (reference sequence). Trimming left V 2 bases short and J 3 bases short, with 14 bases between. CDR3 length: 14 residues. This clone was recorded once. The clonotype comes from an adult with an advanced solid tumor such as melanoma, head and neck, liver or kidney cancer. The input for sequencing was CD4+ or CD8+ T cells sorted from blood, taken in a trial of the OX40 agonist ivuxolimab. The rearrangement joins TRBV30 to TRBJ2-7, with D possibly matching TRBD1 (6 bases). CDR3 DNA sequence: TGTGCCTGGAGTTCTACAGGGATCGGCTACGAGCAGTACTTC. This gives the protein CAWSSTGIGYEQYF.